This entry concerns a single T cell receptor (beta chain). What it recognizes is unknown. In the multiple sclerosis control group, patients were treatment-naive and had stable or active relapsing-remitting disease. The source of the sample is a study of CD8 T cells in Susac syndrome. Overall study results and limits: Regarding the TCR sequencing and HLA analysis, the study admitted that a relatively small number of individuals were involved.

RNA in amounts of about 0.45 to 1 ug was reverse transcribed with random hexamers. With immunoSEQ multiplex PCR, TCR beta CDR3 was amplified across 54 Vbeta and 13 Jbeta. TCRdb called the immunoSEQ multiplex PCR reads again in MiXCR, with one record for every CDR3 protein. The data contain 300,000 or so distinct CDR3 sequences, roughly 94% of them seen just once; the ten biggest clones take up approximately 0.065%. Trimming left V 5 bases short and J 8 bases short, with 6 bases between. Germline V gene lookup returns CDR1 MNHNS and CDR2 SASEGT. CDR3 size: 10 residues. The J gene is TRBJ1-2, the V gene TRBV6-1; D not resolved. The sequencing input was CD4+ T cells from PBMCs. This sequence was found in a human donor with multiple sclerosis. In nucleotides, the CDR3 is TGTGCCAGCAGTACTGGGGGCTACACCTTC. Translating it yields CASSTGGYTF.